Below are 13 T cell receptor beta chains sequenced from a single sample in a study of T cell responses to AZD1222 COVID-19 vaccine. Only in-frame clones appear in the TCRdb table, and some are missing; sequencing was by immunoSEQ multiplex PCR. The table includes about 180,000 clones, more than 90% detected once. Here the sequenced sample was peripheral blood, taken on day 0 of AZD1222 vaccination. These receptors all come from an adult in good health.

This rearrangement joins TRBV12-3 or TRBV12-4 to TRBJ1-1; D is uncertain. There are 13 residues in the CDR3. V lost 1 base to trimming and J lost 4 bases, with 7 bases between them. CDR3 DNA: TGTGCCAGCAGTTTAGGGCACGGCACTGAAGCTTTCTTT. Its translation: CASSLGHGTEAFF.

The rearrangement links TRBV7-9 to TRBJ1-3, with a possible D match to TRBD1 (5 bases). V dropped 5 bases and J dropped 0 bases, with 11 bases sitting between them. Germline CDR1 SEHNR, CDR2 FQNEAQ (reference sequence). The CDR3 runs to 15 residues. CDR3 loop: CASSPGTGSGNTIYF. The CDR3 nucleotides read TGTGCCAGCAGCCCCGGGACTGGCTCTGGAAACACCATATATTTT.

The chain carries TRBV19 and TRBJ1-2; D is ambiguous. The CDR3 is made up of 12 amino acids. V dropped 3 bases and J dropped 8 bases, with 10 bases sitting between them. Germline V gene sequence: CDR1 LNHDA, CDR2 SQIVND (reference sequence). The CDR3: CASSIGVGGYTF. For the CDR3, the DNA is TGTGCCAGTAGTATTGGGGTTGGCGGCTACACCTTC.

The rearrangement uses TRBV27 and TRBJ1-1; D is perhaps TRBD1 (6 bases). V was cut by 0 bases and J by 1 base, with 15 bases left in between. CDR3 length: 17 amino acids. Germline V gene data show CDR1 as MNHEY and CDR2 as SMNVEV (reference sequence). DNA for the CDR3: TGTGCCAGCAGTTTATCGGGGGCCGGATCGCCGAACACTGAAGCTTTCTTT. Translation: CASSLSGAGSPNTEAFF.

The V call is TRBV7-8, the J call TRBJ2-7; D gene uncertain. The CDR3 totals 16 residues. Germline V gene sequence: CDR1 SGHVS, CDR2 FQNEAQ. Trimming shortened V by 6 bases and J by 7 bases, and 25 bases separated the two germline ends. The CDR3 protein is CASSDGRSPNEWEQYF. DNA for the CDR3: TGTGCCAGCAGTGATGGACGTTCTCCTAACGAGTGGGAGCAGTACTTC.

The chain combines TRBV29-1 with TRBJ2-7; 9 bases agree with TRBD1. The CDR3 runs 13 residues. The germline V gene has CDR1 SQVTM and CDR2 ANQGSEA. Unmatched junction bases numbered 8, after V lost 5 bases and J lost 6 bases. The CDR3 DNA reads TGCAGCGTTATCCCGGGACAGGGTTTCGAGCAGTACTTC. Encoded protein: CSVIPGQGFEQYF.

The chain employs TRBV29-1 and TRBJ2-2; D is uncertain. The ends were cut back, 4 bases at V and 1 base at J, with 4 bases in the middle. The CDR3 extends over 12 amino acids. CDR1 is SQVTM, CDR2 ANQGSEA, per germline. The CDR3 spells CSVGQNTGELFF. The CDR3, as DNA: TGCAGCGTTGGGCAGAACACCGGGGAGCTGTTTTTT.

This chain connects TRBV5-4 to TRBJ1-6; D ambiguous. Trimming left V 5 bases short and J 11 bases short, with 14 bases between. CDR1 is SGHNT, CDR2 YYREEE, per germline (reference sequence). There are 13 residues in the CDR3. CDR3 sequence (DNA): TGTGCCAGCAGTCCAGGACCGACCCCACCCCTCCACTTT. Residues: CASSPGPTPPLHF.

J is TRBJ1-2 and V is TRBV6-5; no definite D call. V was trimmed by 4 bases and J by 4 bases, leaving 7 bases between them. Germline CDR1 and CDR2: MNHEY and SVGAGI. The CDR3 has 12 amino acids. CDR3 nucleotide sequence: TGTGCCAGCAGTTCGGAAATCTATGGCTACACCTTC. Amino acids: CASSSEIYGYTF.

Note on this clone: Its ends do not fully match the called genes, so a read error is possible. The genes are TRBV10-3 and TRBJ1-2, with TRBD1 matching 10 bases. Germline loops: CDR1 ENHRY, CDR2 SYGVKD. The CDR3 sequence is 14 residues long. CDR3 DNA: TGTGCCATCACTGAGACAGGGGGCGGCTATGGCTACACCTTC. As protein: CAITETGGGYGYTF.

This chain uses TRBV15 with TRBJ2-6, with 8 nucleotides matching TRBD1. This CDR3 has 18 amino acids. The J segment lost 0 bases and the V segment lost 1 base, leaving 5 bases of the junction unmatched. Germline values: CDR1 LNHNV, CDR2 YYDKDF (reference sequence). CDR3 sequence: CATSRGGTGDSGANVLTF. The CDR3 region has the DNA TGTGCCACCAGCAGAGGCGGGACAGGCGACTCTGGGGCCAACGTCCTGACTTTC.

The CDR3 nucleotides are TGTGCCAGCTCACCGAACAGACAGGGGAGCACAGATACGCAGTATTTT. Translated: CASSPNRQGSTDTQYF. The V call is TRBV18, the J call TRBJ2-3; 8 bases line up with TRBD1. Trimming cost V 3 bases and J 0 bases; bases outside gene matches: 5. Germline V gene sequence: CDR1 KGHSH, CDR2 LQKENI. The CDR3 spans 16 residues.

The chain is built from TRBV19 and TRBJ1-5; a possible D gene is TRBD1 (5 bases). This CDR3 region has 16 residues. Germline lookup yields CDR1 LNHDA and CDR2 SQIVND (reference sequence). V lost 3 bases and J 2 bases, leaving 14 bases between the germline ends. CDR3 nucleotide sequence: TGTGCCAGTAGTATGATGAAACAGGTGGGCAATCAGCCCCAGCATTTT. Translation gives CASSMMKQVGNQPQHF.